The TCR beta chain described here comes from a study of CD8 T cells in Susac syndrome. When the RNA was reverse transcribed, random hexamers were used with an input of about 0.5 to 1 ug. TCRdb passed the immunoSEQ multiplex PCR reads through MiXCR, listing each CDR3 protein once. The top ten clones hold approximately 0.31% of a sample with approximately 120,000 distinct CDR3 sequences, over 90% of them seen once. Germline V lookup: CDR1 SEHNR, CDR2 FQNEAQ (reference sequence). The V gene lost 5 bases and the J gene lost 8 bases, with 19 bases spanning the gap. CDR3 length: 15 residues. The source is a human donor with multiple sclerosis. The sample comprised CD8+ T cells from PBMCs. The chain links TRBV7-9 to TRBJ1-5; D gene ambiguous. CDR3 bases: TGTGCCAGCAGCCTAGAAGGCCCCGTCGTGGAGCCCCAGCATTTT. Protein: CASSLEGPVVEPQHF.